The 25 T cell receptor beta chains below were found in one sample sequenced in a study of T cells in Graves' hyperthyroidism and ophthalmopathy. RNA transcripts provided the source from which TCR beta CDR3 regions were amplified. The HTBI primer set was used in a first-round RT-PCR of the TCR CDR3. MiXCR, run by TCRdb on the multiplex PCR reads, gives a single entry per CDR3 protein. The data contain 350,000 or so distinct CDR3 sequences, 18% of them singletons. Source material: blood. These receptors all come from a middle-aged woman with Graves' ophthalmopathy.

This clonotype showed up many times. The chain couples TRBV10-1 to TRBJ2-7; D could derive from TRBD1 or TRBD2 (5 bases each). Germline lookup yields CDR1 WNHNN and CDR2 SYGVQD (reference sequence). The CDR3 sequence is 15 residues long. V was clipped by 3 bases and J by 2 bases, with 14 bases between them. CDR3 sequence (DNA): TGCGCCAGCAGTGACGGCAGGGACCTCCCCTACGAGCAGTACTTC. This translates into CASSDGRDLPYEQYF.

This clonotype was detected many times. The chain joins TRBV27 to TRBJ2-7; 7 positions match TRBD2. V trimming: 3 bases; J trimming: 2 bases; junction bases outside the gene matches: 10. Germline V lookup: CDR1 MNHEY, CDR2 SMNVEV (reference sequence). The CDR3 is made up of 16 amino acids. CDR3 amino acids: CASSFLAAGRAYEQYF. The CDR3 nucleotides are TGTGCCAGCAGTTTCCTTGCAGCGGGAAGGGCCTACGAGCAGTACTTC.

DNA of the CDR3: TGCGCCAGCAGCTTGCGGGGCGGGACAGAGCAAGAGACCCAGTACTTC. It is translated as CASSLRGGTEQETQYF. This chain uses TRBV5-1 with TRBJ2-5, with D possibly matching TRBD1 (7 bases). V was trimmed by 1 base and J by 2 bases, leaving 15 bases between them. Germline CDR1 and CDR2: SGHRS and YFSETQ. The CDR3 has 16 amino acids.

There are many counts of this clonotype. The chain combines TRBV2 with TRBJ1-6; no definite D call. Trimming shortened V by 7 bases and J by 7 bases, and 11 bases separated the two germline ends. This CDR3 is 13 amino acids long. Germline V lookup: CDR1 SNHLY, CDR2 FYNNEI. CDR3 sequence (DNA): TGTGCCAGCAACGGGCAGAGAAATTCACCCCTCCACTTT. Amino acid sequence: CASNGQRNSPLHF.

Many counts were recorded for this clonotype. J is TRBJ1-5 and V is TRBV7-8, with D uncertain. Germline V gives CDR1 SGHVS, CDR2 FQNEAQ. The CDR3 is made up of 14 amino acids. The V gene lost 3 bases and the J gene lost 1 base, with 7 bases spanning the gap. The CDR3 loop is CASSFGQSNQPQHF. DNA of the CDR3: TGTGCCAGCAGCTTTGGCCAAAGCAATCAGCCCCAGCATTTT.

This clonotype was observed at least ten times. CDR3 nucleotide sequence: TGTGCCACCGGGAACACCGGGGAGCTGTTTTTT. Protein sequence: CATGNTGELFF. This chain links TRBV19 with TRBJ2-2; no clear D gene. The V gene lost 10 bases and the J gene lost 1 base, with 4 bases spanning the gap. This CDR3 has 11 residues. In germline, CDR1 is LNHDA, CDR2 SQIVND (reference sequence).

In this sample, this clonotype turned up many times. DNA of the CDR3: TGCAGCGTTGAGGGGACAGGGCCCAATGAAAAACTGTTTTTT. It specifies CSVEGTGPNEKLFF. The chain has TRBV29-1 and TRBJ1-4, with TRBD1 identical over 9 bases. The CDR3 length is 14 residues. Trimming cost V 3 bases and J 5 bases; bases outside gene matches: 4. Germline CDR1 reads SQVTM; CDR2 reads ANQGSEA. The full variable domain, rest sourced from reference TRBV29-1 and TRBJ1-4, is SAVISQKPSRDICQRGTSLTIQCQVDSQVTMMFWYRQQPGQSLTLIATANQGSEATYESGFVIDKFPISRPNLTFSTLTVSNMSPEDSSIYLCSVEGTGPNEKLFFGSGTQLSVL.

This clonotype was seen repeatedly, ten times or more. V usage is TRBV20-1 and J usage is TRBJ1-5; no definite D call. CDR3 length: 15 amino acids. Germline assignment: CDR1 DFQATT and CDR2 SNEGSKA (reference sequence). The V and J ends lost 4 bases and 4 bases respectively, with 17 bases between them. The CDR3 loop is CSATRANLGNQPQHF. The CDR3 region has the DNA TGCAGTGCTACGCGGGCCAACCTGGGGAATCAGCCCCAGCATTTT.

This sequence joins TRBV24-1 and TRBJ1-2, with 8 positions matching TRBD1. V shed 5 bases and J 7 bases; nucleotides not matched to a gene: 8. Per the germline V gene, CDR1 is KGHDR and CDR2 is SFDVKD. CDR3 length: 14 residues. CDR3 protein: CATSAPDRVSGYTF. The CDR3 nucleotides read TGTGCCACCAGTGCCCCGGACAGGGTGTCTGGCTACACCTTC.

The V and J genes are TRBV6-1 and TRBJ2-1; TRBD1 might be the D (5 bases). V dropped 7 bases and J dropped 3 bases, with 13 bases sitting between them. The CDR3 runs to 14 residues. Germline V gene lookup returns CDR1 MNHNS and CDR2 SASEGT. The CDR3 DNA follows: TGTGCCAGCAATCAGGGAAACATCTACAATGAGCAGTTCTTC. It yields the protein CASNQGNIYNEQFF.

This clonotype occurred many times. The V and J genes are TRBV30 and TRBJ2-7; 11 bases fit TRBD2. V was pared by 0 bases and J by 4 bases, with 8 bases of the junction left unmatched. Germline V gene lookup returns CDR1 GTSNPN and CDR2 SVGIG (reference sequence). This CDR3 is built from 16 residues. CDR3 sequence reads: CAWSVIAGGPGYEQYF. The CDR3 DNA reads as TGTGCCTGGAGTGTTATAGCGGGAGGGCCTGGGTACGAGCAGTACTTC. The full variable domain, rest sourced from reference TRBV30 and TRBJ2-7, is SQTIHQWPATLVQPVGSPLSLECTVEGTSNPNLYWYRQAAGRGLQLLFYSVGIGQISSEVPQNLSASRPQDRQFILSSKKLLLSDSGFYLCAWSVIAGGPGYEQYFGPGTRLTVT.

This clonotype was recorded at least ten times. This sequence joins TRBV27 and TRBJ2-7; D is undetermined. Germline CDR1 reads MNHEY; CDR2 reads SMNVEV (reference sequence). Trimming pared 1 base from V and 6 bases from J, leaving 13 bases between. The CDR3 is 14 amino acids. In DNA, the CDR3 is TGTGCCAGCAGTTTATATACGGGTTCAGGCGAGCAGTACTTC. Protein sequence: CASSLYTGSGEQYF.

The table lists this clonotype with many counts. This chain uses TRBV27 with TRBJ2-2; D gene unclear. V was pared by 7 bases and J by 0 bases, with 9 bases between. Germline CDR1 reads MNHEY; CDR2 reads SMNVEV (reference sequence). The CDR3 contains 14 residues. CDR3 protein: CASKSQTNTGELFF. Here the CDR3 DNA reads TGTGCCAGCAAGTCGCAGACGAACACCGGGGAGCTGTTTTTT.

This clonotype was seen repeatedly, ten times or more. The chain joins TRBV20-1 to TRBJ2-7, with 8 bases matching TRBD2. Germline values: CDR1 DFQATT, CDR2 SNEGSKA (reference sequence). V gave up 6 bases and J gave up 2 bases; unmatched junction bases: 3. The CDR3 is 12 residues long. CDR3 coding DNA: TGCAGTGCCACTAGCGGACCCTACGAGCAGTACTTC. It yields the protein CSATSGPYEQYF.

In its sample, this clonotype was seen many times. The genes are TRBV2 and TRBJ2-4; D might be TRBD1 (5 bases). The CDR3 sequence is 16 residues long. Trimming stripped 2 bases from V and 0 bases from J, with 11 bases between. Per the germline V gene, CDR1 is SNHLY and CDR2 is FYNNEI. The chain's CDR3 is CASSEQGVLAKNIQYF. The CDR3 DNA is TGTGCCAGCAGTGAACAGGGTGTCTTAGCCAAAAACATTCAGTACTTC.

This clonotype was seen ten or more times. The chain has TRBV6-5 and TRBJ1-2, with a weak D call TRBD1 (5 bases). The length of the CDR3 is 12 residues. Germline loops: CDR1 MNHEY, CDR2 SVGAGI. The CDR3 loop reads CARQGATYGYTF. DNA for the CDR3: TGTGCTAGGCAGGGCGCGACCTATGGCTACACCTTC.

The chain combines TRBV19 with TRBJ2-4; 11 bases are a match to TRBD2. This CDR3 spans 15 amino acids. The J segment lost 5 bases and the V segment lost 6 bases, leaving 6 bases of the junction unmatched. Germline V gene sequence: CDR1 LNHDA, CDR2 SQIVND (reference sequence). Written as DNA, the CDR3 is TGTGCCAGTAGAAACGCGGGACTAGCGGAAAACATTCAGTACTTC. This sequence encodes CASRNAGLAENIQYF.

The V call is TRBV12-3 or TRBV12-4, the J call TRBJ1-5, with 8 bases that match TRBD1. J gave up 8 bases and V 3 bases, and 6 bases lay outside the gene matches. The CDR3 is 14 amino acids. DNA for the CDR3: TGTGCCAGCAGTTTGCTAGCAGGGGGCAAGCCCCAGCATTTT. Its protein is CASSLLAGGKPQHF.

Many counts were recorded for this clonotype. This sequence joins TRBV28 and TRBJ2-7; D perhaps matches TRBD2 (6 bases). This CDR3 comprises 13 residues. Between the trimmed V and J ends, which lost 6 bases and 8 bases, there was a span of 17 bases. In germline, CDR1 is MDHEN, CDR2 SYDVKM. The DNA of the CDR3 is TGTGCCAGCAGCCCAGGTACGGGGGTTCAGCAGTACTTC. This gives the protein CASSPGTGVQQYF.

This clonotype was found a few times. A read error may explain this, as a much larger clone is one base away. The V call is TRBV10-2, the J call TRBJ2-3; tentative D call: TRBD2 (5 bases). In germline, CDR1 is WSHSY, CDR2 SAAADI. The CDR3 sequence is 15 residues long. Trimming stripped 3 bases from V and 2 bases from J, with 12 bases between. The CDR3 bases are TGCGCCAGCAGTGAAGGACCAGCGGTCACAGATACGCAGTATTTT. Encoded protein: CASSEGPAVTDTQYF.

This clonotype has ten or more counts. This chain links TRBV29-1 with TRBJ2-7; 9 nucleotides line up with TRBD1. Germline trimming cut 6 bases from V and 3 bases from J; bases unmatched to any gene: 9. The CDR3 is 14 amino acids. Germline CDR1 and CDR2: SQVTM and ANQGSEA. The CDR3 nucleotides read TGCAGCGTCGTACACCGGGACAGGGTCTACGAGCAGTACTTC. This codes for CSVVHRDRVYEQYF.

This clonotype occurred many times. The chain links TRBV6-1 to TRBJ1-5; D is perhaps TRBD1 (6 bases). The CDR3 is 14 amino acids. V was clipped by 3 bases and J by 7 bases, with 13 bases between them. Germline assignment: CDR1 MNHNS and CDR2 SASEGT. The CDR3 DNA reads TGTGCCAGCAGTGAGGGACAAACTGTCCAGCCCCAGCATTTT. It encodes CASSEGQTVQPQHF.

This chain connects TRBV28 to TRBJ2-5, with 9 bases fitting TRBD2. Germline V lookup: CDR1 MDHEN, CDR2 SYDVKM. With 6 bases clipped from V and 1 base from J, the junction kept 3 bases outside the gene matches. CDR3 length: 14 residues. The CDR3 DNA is TGTGCCAGCAGCCGACTAGCGGTCCAAGAGACCCAGTACTTC. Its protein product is CASSRLAVQETQYF. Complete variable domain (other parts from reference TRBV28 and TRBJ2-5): DVKVTQSSRYLVKRTGEKVFLECVQDMDHENMFWYRQDPGLGLRLIYFSYDVKMKEKGDIPEGYSVSREKKERFSLILESASTNQTSMYLCASSRLAVQETQYFGPGTRLLVL.

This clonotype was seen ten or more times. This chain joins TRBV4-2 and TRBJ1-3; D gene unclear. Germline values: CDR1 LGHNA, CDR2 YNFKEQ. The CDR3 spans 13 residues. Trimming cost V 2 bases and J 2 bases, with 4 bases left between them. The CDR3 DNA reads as TGTGCCAGCAGCCAACCCCCTGGAAACACCATATATTTT. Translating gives CASSQPPGNTIYF.

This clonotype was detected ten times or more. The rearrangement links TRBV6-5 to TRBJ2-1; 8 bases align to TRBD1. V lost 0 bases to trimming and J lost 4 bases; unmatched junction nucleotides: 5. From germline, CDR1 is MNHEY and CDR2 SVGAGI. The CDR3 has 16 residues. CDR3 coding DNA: TGTGCCAGCAGTTACTCTGTGGACAGGGCGTACAATGAGCAGTTCTTC. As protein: CASSYSVDRAYNEQFF.